This T cell receptor beta chain emerged from a study of T cell responses to AZD1222 COVID-19 vaccine. Study context: The analysis combined second doses at about 4 or about 12 weeks. Findings and caveats of the study: The study found vaccine-associated CD4 TCRs spanning spike, dominant at 160-218 and 743-854. Breadth and depth of Spike-specific TCRs rose after two AZD1222 doses.

Data came from immunoSEQ multiplex PCR; TCRdb stores just in-frame clones and leaves some out. Of around 100,000 clones in the sample, about 90% were seen once. A note on this clone: The target antigen is unknown.

The sample was peripheral blood, taken on day 0 of AZD1222 vaccination. The clonotype was recovered from an adult in good health.

This CDR3 is CASSLSGLRARRVDTGELFF. DNA for the CDR3: TGTGCCAGCAGCTTGTCCGGACTCCGAGCCCGTAGAGTGGACACCGGGGAGCTGTTTTTT. V gene TRBV5-4 combines with J gene TRBJ2-2; TRBD2 is a possible D gene (5 bases). This CDR3 spans 20 amino acids. Germline loops: CDR1 SGHNT, CDR2 YYREEE (reference sequence). V was cut by 1 base and J by 3 bases, with 25 bases left in between.